Listed here are 17 T cell receptor beta chains from one sample, sequenced in a study of cytomegalovirus exposure and HLA in healthy donors (dated by TCRdb to 2017 to 2019). The library was obtained by the immunoSEQ multiplex PCR assay. For the multiplex PCR, a mixture combining 60 forward primers for TCR Vbeta segments and 13 reverse primers for TCR Jbeta segments was used. Not all clones reach the TCRdb copy of this immuneACCESS table, which keeps in-frame sequences only. Checked studies attribute under half of the gap to unresolved V genes and leave the rest unexplained. Here the sample has 89,000 or so clones; around 77% occur a single time. The ten largest account for around 2.1% of the sample. Sequenced: PBMCs. These receptors were obtained from a boy between 5 and 17 years old in good health and CMV-seronegative.

The genes are TRBV19 and TRBJ1-1; a weak D match, TRBD1 (6 bases). Between the trimmed V and J ends, which lost 9 bases and 2 bases, there was a span of 13 bases. Germline lookup yields CDR1 LNHDA and CDR2 SQIVND (reference sequence). CDR3 length: 13 residues. For the CDR3, the DNA is TGTGCCAGCGACCCGGGGGGCAACACTGAAGCTTTCTTT. Translated, it gives CASDPGGNTEAFF.

The J gene is TRBJ1-1, the V gene TRBV7-3; 7 bases line up with TRBD1. Germline assignment: CDR1 SGHTA and CDR2 FQGTGA. The CDR3 runs 13 residues. With V trimmed by 6 bases and J by 5 bases, 6 bases remained unmatched. The CDR3 nucleotides are TGTGCCAGCAGTTTCACAGGGGTAACTGAAGCTTTCTTT. Amino acids: CASSFTGVTEAFF.

The chain recombines TRBV15 with TRBJ1-2; TRBD1 matches at 8 bases. This CDR3 is 15 amino acids long. The germline V gene has CDR1 LNHNV and CDR2 YYDKDF (reference sequence). V shed 3 bases and J 0 bases; nucleotides not matched to a gene: 3. The CDR3 coding sequence is TGTGCCACCAGCAGGGGACAGGCAACTAACTATGGCTACACCTTC. It yields the protein CATSRGQATNYGYTF.

This chain uses TRBV2 with TRBJ2-2; 7 positions match TRBD1. The CDR3 totals 17 residues. J was trimmed by 1 base and V by 6 bases; bases with no gene match: 11. Germline V gene sequence: CDR1 SNHLY, CDR2 FYNNEI. CDR3 sequence reads: CASSQYRTGLNTGELFF. For the CDR3, the DNA is TGTGCCAGCAGCCAATATCGGACAGGTTTGAACACCGGGGAGCTGTTTTTT.

This chain joins TRBV6-1 and TRBJ1-3; a possible D gene is TRBD1 (6 bases). CDR3 size: 14 residues. Germline assignment: CDR1 MNHNS and CDR2 SASEGT. Trimming cost V 11 bases and J 0 bases, with 14 bases left between them. CDR3 amino acids: CAGGAKDSGNTIYF. CDR3 nucleotide sequence: TGTGCCGGGGGGGCCAAAGACTCTGGAAACACCATATATTTT.

The chain has TRBV5-1 and TRBJ2-7; the match to TRBD2 covers 7 bases. The V gene's germline CDR1 is SGHRS and CDR2 YFSETQ. With V trimmed by 0 bases and J by 12 bases, 12 bases remained unmatched. The CDR3 length is 14 residues. In DNA form, the CDR3 reads TGCGCCAGCAGCTTGGGAGGCAGGGAGGGGAACCGGTACTTC. Translated, it gives CASSLGGREGNRYF.

This clone was counted a few times. The chain is built from TRBV6-1 and TRBJ1-2, with 7 bases fitting TRBD1. Germline CDR1 and CDR2: MNHNS and SASEGT. V lost 7 bases and J lost 4; bases outside the gene matches: 6. The length of the CDR3 is 13 residues. The CDR3 sequence is CASILTGSYGYTF. The CDR3 DNA reads as TGTGCCAGCATCCTGACAGGGAGCTATGGCTACACCTTC.

The genes are TRBV2 and TRBJ1-3; D ambiguous. Per the germline V gene, CDR1 is SNHLY and CDR2 is FYNNEI. The CDR3 extends over 14 amino acids. Between the trimmed V and J ends, which lost 6 bases and 4 bases, there was a span of 13 bases. CDR3 region: CASRPEVPGNTIYF. The DNA for the CDR3 is TGTGCCAGCAGACCAGAGGTCCCGGGAAACACCATATATTTT.

This chain connects TRBV5-4 to TRBJ1-5, with D hard to call. This CDR3 contains 16 residues. Germline-derived CDR1 and CDR2 are SGHNT and YYREEE (reference sequence). The germline V and J ends were trimmed by 0 bases and 8 bases, with 18 bases remaining between them. The CDR3 loop reads CASSLDQAEPMEPQHF. CDR3 bases: TGTGCCAGCAGCTTGGACCAGGCAGAGCCCATGGAGCCCCAGCATTTT.

This clone was seen a handful of times. This rearrangement joins TRBV27 to TRBJ2-7; 8 nucleotides match TRBD1. Unmatched junction bases numbered 4, after V lost 3 bases and J lost 6 bases. Germline V lookup: CDR1 MNHEY, CDR2 SMNVEV (reference sequence). The CDR3 extends over 13 amino acids. The CDR3 DNA reads TGTGCCAGCAGTTTCCCAGGGGGCTTCGAGCAGTACTTC. This translates into CASSFPGGFEQYF.

The chain couples TRBV29-1 to TRBJ1-4, with a tentative D call TRBD1 (6 bases). Looked up from germline, CDR1 is SQVTM and CDR2 is ANQGSEA. V lost 7 bases and J lost 2, with 14 bases in between. CDR3 length equals 14 residues. This CDR3 reads CSGRRQGTNEKLFF. The CDR3 nucleotides read TGCAGCGGAAGGCGGCAGGGGACTAATGAAAAACTGTTTTTT. The complete variable domain, with remaining parts taken from reference TRBV29-1 and TRBJ1-4, reads SAVISQKPSRDICQRGTSLTIQCQVDSQVTMMFWYRQQPGQSLTLIATANQGSEATYESGFVIDKFPISRPNLTFSTLTVSNMSPEDSSIYLCSGRRQGTNEKLFFGSGTQLSVL.

The rearrangement uses TRBV6-1 and TRBJ2-5, with D unclear. V was shortened by 6 bases and J by 0 bases, with 8 bases between the two germline ends. Germline values: CDR1 MNHNS, CDR2 SASEGT. CDR3 size: 13 residues. The DNA for the CDR3 is TGTGCCAGCAGGGAACAGAACCAAGAGACCCAGTACTTC. As protein: CASREQNQETQYF.

The J gene is TRBJ2-7, the V gene TRBV6-5; tentatively, D is TRBD2 (6 bases). CDR1 and CDR2 (germline): MNHEY, SVGAGI. Trimming stripped 0 bases from V and 3 bases from J, with 9 bases between. CDR3 size: 14 residues. The CDR3 protein is CASSYSQGGYEQYF. The CDR3 DNA is TGTGCCAGCAGTTACTCGCAGGGAGGCTACGAGCAGTACTTC.

The V gene is TRBV7-9, the J gene TRBJ2-1; D gene unclear. V lost 2 bases and J 6 bases, leaving 11 bases between the germline ends. Germline V gene lookup returns CDR1 SEHNR and CDR2 FQNEAQ (reference sequence). The CDR3 covers 14 residues. CDR3: CASSLNWQANEQFF. CDR3 coding DNA: TGTGCCAGCAGCTTAAATTGGCAGGCCAATGAGCAGTTCTTC. Full variable domain (remainder filled in from reference TRBV7-9 and TRBJ2-1): DTGVSQNPRHKITKRGQNVTFRCDPISEHNRLYWYRQTLGQGPEFLTYFQNEAQLEKSRLLSDRFSAERPKGSFSTLEIQRTEQGDSAMYLCASSLNWQANEQFFGPGTRLTVL.

The chain combines TRBV6-5 with TRBJ2-7, with no clear D. Between the trimmed V and J ends, which lost 0 bases and 1 base, there was a span of 7 bases. Germline assignment: CDR1 MNHEY and CDR2 SVGAGI. This CDR3 has 14 residues. The CDR3 DNA reads TGTGCCAGCAGTTACTCGGTGAGGTCCTACGAGCAGTACTTC. This codes for CASSYSVRSYEQYF.

The chain combines TRBV2 with TRBJ2-3, with D hard to call. V was trimmed by 2 bases and J by 2 bases, leaving 17 bases between them. This CDR3 is 17 amino acids long. Germline CDR1 reads SNHLY; CDR2 reads FYNNEI. The CDR3 loop reads CASSEPPVRSFTDTQYF. The CDR3 DNA reads as TGTGCCAGCAGTGAACCCCCGGTACGGAGTTTCACAGATACGCAGTATTTT.

A note on this clone: At one of its ends the junction is not consistent with the germline gene, which may arise from a read error. The chain couples TRBV6-6 to TRBJ2-3; D is ambiguous. Germline V gene sequence: CDR1 MNHNY, CDR2 SVGAGI (reference sequence). This CDR3 region has 12 residues. CDR3 DNA: TGTGCCAGCAGTGACTCGAGAGATACGCAGTATTTT. It encodes CASSDSRDTQYF.